This entry lists 2 T cell receptor beta chains sequenced from one sample in a study of response to subunit inactivated influenza vaccine. TCRdb passed the RT-PCR reads through MiXCR, listing each CDR3 protein once. The repertoire includes roughly 620,000 distinct CDR3 sequences, roughly 10% of them detected once, and 9.5% to 12% sits in the top ten. This sample was also put to use in a study of T cells expressing NK-cell markers. From that paper: Template switching by 5'RACE with UMIs generated the TCR beta cDNA.

The sample in question was PBMCs from blood, obtained on the day of vaccination. These receptor sequences come from a man aged 50 to 59 who received an inactivated influenza vaccine.

This clonotype appeared a few times. This sequence joins TRBV10-3 and TRBJ2-1, with TRBD2 matching 8 bases. The CDR3 extends over 15 amino acids. Germline V gene lookup returns CDR1 ENHRY and CDR2 SYGVKD. With 4 bases clipped from V and 1 base from J, the junction kept 3 bases outside the gene matches. The CDR3 loop reads CAISGSGKSYNEQFF. CDR3 sequence (DNA): TGTGCCATCAGTGGTAGCGGGAAGTCCTACAATGAGCAGTTCTTC.

This clonotype was seen repeatedly, ten times or more. The rearrangement links TRBV10-3 to TRBJ1-1; TRBD1 matches 7 bases. The CDR3 runs to 14 residues. CDR1 and CDR2 from the germline V gene are ENHRY and SYGVKD. The junction had 9 bases not matched to a gene; V was cut back by 10 bases and J by 1 base. The CDR3 protein is CATSRTGENTEAFF. CDR3 sequence (DNA): TGTGCCACATCCAGGACAGGCGAGAACACTGAAGCTTTCTTT.